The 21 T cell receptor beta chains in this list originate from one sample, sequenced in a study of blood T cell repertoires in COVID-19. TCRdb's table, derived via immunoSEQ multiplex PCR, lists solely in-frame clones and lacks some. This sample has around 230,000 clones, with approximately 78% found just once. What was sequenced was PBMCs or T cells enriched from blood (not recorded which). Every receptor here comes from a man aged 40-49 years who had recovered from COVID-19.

The CDR3 sequence: CASSISPQIHNEQFF. The DNA for the CDR3 is TGTGCCAGCAGCATAAGCCCCCAAATTCACAATGAGCAGTTCTTC. The chain is built from TRBV7-8 and TRBJ2-1; D gene unclear. This CDR3 is built from 15 residues. Trimming cost V 5 bases and J 5 bases, with 16 bases left between them. The germline V gene has CDR1 SGHVS and CDR2 FQNEAQ.

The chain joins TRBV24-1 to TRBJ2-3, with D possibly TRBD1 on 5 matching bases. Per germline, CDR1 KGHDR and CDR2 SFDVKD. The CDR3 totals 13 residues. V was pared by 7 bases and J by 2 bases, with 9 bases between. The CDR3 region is CATRGQPTDTQYF. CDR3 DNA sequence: TGTGCCACCAGGGGGCAGCCCACAGATACGCAGTATTTT.

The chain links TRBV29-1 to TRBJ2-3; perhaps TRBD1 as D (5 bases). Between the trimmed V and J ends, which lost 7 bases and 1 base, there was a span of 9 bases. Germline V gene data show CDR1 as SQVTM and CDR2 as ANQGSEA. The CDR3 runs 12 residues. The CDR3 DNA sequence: TGCAGCGGTGGACACCGCACAGATACGCAGTATTTT. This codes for CSGGHRTDTQYF.

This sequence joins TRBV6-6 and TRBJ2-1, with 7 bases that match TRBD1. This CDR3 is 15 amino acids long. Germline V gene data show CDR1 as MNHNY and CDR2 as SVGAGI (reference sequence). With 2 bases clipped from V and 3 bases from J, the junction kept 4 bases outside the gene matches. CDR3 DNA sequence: TGTGCCAGCAGTTACGCCGGGACAGTCTACAATGAGCAGTTCTTC. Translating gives CASSYAGTVYNEQFF.

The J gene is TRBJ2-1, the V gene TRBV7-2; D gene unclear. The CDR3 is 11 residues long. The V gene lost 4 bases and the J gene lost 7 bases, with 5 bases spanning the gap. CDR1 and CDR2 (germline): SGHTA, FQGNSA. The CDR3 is CASSSQNEQFF. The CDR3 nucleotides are TGTGCCAGCAGCTCACAAAATGAGCAGTTCTTC.

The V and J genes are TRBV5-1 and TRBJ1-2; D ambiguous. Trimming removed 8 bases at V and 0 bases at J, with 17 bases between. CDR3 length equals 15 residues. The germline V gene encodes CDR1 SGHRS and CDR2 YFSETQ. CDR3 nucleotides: TGCGCCAGTGGGAGAGGCACCACTGCTAACTATGGCTACACCTTC. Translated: CASGRGTTANYGYTF.

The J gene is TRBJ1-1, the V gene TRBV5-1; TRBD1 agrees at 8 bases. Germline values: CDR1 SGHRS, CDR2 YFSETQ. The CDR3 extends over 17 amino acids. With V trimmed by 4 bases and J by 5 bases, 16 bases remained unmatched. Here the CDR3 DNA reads TGCGCCAGCAGCCCAACCGCGATTCGACAGGGGAGAACTGAAGCTTTCTTT. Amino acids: CASSPTAIRQGRTEAFF.

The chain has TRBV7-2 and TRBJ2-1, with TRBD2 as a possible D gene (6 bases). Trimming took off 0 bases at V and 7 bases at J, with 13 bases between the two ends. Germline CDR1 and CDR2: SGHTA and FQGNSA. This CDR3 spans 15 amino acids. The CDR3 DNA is TGTGCCAGCAGCTTAGCTAGCGGCCCGGGAAATGAGCAGTTCTTC. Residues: CASSLASGPGNEQFF.

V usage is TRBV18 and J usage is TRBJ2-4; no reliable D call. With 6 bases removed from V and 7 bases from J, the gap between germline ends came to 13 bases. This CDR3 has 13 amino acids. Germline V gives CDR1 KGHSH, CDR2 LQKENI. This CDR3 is CASSPDSLNIQYF. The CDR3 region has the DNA TGTGCCAGCTCTCCAGACTCTTTGAACATTCAGTACTTC.

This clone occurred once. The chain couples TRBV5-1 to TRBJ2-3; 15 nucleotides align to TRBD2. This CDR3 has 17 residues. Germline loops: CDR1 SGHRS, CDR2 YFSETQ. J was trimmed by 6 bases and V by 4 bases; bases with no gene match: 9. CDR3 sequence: CASSTGTSGGLYDTQYF. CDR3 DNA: TGCGCCAGCAGCACCGGGACTAGCGGGGGGTTATATGATACGCAGTATTTT.

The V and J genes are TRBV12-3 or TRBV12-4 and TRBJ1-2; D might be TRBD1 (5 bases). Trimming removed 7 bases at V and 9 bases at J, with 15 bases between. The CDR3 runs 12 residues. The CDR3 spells CASNRKLSSYTF. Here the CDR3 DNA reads TGTGCCAGCAACAGGAAGTTGTCTAGCTACACCTTC.

CDR3 sequence: CASSPGTGGIQPQHF. The CDR3, as DNA: TGTGCCAGCTCACCTGGGACAGGAGGGATTCAGCCCCAGCATTTT. The chain links TRBV18 to TRBJ1-5, with 8 bases that match TRBD1. Germline CDR1 is KGHSH and CDR2 is LQKENI. This CDR3 contains 15 residues. V dropped 3 bases and J dropped 6; count of bases not matched to a gene: 7.

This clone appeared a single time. The CDR3 loop reads CASSLELSGINEKLFF. The CDR3 region has the DNA TGTGCCAGCAGCTTAGAATTGTCGGGGATCAATGAAAAACTGTTTTTT. The chain is built from TRBV7-8 and TRBJ1-4; D uncertain. Germline V CDR1 and CDR2: SGHVS, FQNEAQ. The V end was cut by 1 base, the J end by 5 bases, with 14 bases between. CDR3 length: 16 residues.

CDR3 loop: CASSYTDTQYF. The CDR3 nucleotides read TGTGCCAGCAGTTACACAGATACGCAGTATTTT. The chain joins TRBV2 to TRBJ2-3; D ambiguous. The CDR3 sequence is 11 residues long. Per the germline V gene, CDR1 is SNHLY and CDR2 is FYNNEI. With 5 bases removed from V and 2 bases from J, the gap between germline ends came to 2 bases.

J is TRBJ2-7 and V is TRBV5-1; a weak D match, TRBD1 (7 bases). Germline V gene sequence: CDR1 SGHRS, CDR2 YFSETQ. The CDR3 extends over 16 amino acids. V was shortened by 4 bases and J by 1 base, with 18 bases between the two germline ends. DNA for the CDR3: TGCGCCAGCAGCCATGGACTACAGGGGAAATCCTACGAGCAGTACTTC. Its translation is CASSHGLQGKSYEQYF.

Written as DNA, the CDR3 is TGTGCCAGCAGTGAAGCGCGAGGGGGCCGTGAAAAACTGTTTTTT. As protein: CASSEARGGREKLFF. V gene TRBV2 combines with J gene TRBJ1-4; 7 bases are shared with TRBD1. Germline V gives CDR1 SNHLY, CDR2 FYNNEI. V shed 0 bases and J 7 bases; nucleotides not matched to a gene: 5. This CDR3 is built from 15 residues.

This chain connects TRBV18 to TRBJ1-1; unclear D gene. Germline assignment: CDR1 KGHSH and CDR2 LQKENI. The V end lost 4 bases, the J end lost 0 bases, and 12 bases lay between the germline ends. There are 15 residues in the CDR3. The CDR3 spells CASSRPGSLNTEAFF. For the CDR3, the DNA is TGTGCCAGCTCACGACCCGGGTCTCTGAACACTGAAGCTTTCTTT.

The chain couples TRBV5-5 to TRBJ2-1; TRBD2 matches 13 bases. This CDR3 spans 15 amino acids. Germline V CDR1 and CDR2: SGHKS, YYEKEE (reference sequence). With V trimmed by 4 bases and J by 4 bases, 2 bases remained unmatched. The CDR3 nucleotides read TGTGCCAGCAGCCAGGGACTAGCGGGGTACAATGAGCAGTTCTTC. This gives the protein CASSQGLAGYNEQFF. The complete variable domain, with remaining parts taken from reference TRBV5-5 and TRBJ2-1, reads DAGVTQSPTHLIKTRGQQVTLRCSPISGHKSVSWYQQVLGQGPQFIFQYYEKEERGRGNFPDRFSARQFPNYSSELNVNALLLGDSALYLCASSQGLAGYNEQFFGPGTRLTVL.

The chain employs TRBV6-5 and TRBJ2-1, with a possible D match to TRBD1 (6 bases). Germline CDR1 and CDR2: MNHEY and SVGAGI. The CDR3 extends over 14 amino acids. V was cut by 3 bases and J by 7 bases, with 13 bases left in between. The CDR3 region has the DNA TGTGCCAGCAGTTATCGCAGAAGGGGGAATGAGCAGTTCTTC. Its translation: CASSYRRRGNEQFF.

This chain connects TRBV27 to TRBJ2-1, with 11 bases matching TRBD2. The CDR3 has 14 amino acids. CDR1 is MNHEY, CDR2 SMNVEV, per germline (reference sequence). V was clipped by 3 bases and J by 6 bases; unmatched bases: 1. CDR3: CASSFSGRANEQFF. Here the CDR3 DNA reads TGTGCCAGCAGTTTTAGCGGGAGGGCCAATGAGCAGTTCTTC.

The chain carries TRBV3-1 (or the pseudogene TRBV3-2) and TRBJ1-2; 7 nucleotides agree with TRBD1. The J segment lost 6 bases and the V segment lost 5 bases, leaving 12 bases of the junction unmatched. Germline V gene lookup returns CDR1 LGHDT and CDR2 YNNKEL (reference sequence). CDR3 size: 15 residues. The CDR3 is CASSFQRQGGNGYTF. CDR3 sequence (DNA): TGTGCCAGCAGCTTCCAGAGACAGGGAGGCAATGGCTACACCTTC.